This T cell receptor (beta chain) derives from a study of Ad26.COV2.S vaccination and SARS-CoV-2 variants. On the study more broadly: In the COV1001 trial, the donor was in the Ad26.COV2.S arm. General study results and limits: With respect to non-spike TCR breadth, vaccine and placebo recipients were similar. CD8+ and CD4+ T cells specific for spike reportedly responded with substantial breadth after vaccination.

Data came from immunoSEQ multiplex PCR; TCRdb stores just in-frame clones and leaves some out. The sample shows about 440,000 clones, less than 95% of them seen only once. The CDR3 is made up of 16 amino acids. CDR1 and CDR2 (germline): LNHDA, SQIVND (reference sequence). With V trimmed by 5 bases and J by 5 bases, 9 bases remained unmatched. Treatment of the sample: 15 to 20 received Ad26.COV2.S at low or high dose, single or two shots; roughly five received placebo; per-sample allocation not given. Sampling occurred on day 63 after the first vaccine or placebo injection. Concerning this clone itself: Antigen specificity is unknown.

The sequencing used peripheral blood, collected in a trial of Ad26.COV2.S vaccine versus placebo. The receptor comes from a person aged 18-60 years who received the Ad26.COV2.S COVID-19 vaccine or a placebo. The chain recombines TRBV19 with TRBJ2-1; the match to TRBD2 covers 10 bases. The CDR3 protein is CASSSSIAGGDNEQFF. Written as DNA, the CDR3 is TGTGCCAGTAGTTCGTCGATAGCGGGAGGAGACAATGAGCAGTTCTTC.